This TCR beta chain was documented in a study of OX40 agonist ivuxolimab in advanced cancers. Study in general: The patients' treatment was ivuxolimab, an agonistic anti-OX40 (CD134) antibody. General study results and limits: Clonal expansion by week 6 occurred in CD4+ and CD8+ blood T cells (at 0.1 to 3.0 mg/kg).

On this clone: Its specificity is not known. In the same sample, other DNA sequences code for this CDR3.

Trimming cost V 2 bases and J 2 bases, with 4 bases left between them. The V gene's germline CDR1 is KGHSH and CDR2 LQKENI. The CDR3 has 13 amino acids. Method: immunoSEQ multiplex PCR; TCRdb's copy keeps in-frame clones and lacks some. The sample includes tens of thousands of clones, 85% to 90% of them seen just once. This clonotype originated in an adult with an advanced solid tumor such as melanoma, head and neck, liver or kidney cancer. The chain combines TRBV18 with TRBJ1-5; D ambiguous. Sequenced material: CD4+ or CD8+ T cells sorted from blood, taken in a trial of the OX40 agonist ivuxolimab. This CDR3 reads CASSPGGNQPQHF. As DNA, the CDR3 is TGTGCCAGCTCACCAGGGGGCAATCAGCCCCAGCATTTT. The full variable domain, completed using reference TRBV18 and TRBJ1-5, is NAGVMQNPRHLVRRRGQEARLRCSPMKGHSHVYWYRQLPEEGLKFMVYLQKENIIDESGMPKERFSAEFPKEGPSILRIQQVVRGDSAAYFCASSPGGNQPQHFGDGTRLSIL.